Below, 13 T cell receptor beta chains from the same sample are listed, as sequenced in a study of cytomegalovirus exposure and HLA in healthy donors. Assay used: immunoSEQ multiplex PCR; TCRdb lists only in-frame clones, some missing. The sample holds some 150,000 clones; about 88% are singletons and the top ten take over 9%. Sequenced: PBMCs. The source of these receptors is a young woman in good health and CMV-seropositive.

The chain is built from TRBV5-1 and TRBJ2-1, with 11 positions matching TRBD2. Germline V gene sequence: CDR1 SGHRS, CDR2 YFSETQ. V gave up 0 bases and J gave up 7 bases; unmatched junction bases: 3. This CDR3 region has 15 residues. DNA of the CDR3: TGCGCCAGCAGCTTGGCGACTAGCGGGGCGAATGAGCAGTTCTTC. This gives the protein CASSLATSGANEQFF.

This rearrangement joins TRBV28 to TRBJ2-7; weak D call: TRBD1 (5 bases). The V end lost 2 bases, the J end lost 4 bases, and 15 bases lay between the germline ends. CDR3 length: 15 residues. CDR1 is MDHEN, CDR2 SYDVKM, per germline. CDR3 amino acids: CASSLGASDGYEQYF. CDR3 nucleotide sequence: TGTGCCAGCAGTTTAGGGGCTTCCGACGGATACGAGCAGTACTTC.

This chain links TRBV29-1 with TRBJ2-4; unclear D gene. The germline CDR1 and CDR2 sequences are SQVTM and ANQGSEA. V dropped 6 bases and J dropped 0 bases, with 9 bases sitting between them. The CDR3 sequence is 13 residues long. As DNA, the CDR3 is TGCAGCGTCAGAATCGTAGCCAAAAACATTCAGTACTTC. This codes for CSVRIVAKNIQYF.

This chain joins TRBV7-9 and TRBJ1-2, with D perhaps matching TRBD1 (5 bases). Looked up from germline, CDR1 is SEHNR and CDR2 is FQNEAQ (reference sequence). The CDR3 totals 14 residues. Trimming left V 1 base short and J 3 bases short, with 9 bases between. CDR3 coding DNA: TGTGCCAGCAGCTTAGATGCGGGGGACTATGGCTACACCTTC. Amino acids: CASSLDAGDYGYTF. Together with reference TRBV7-9 and TRBJ1-2, the CDR3 gives the full variable domain: DTGVSQNPRHKITKRGQNVTFRCDPISEHNRLYWYRQTLGQGPEFLTYFQNEAQLEKSRLLSDRFSAERPKGSFSTLEIQRTEQGDSAMYLCASSLDAGDYGYTFGSGTRLTVV.

V is TRBV27 and J is TRBJ2-7, with 11 nucleotides matching TRBD2. CDR1 is MNHEY, CDR2 SMNVEV, per germline (reference sequence). Trimming took 5 bases from V and 6 from J; bases not matched to a gene: 12. This CDR3 is 16 amino acids long. CDR3 sequence: CASSPYLLAGVGEQYF. The CDR3 DNA is TGTGCCAGCAGTCCCTACCTACTAGCGGGGGTTGGCGAGCAGTACTTC.

CDR3 loop: CASSFDYQGGRSYEQYF. In DNA, the CDR3 is TGTGCCAGCAGTTTTGATTACCAGGGGGGCCGCTCCTACGAGCAGTACTTC. The chain couples TRBV28 to TRBJ2-7; D may be TRBD1 (7 bases). The V end lost 3 bases, the J end lost 0 bases, and 18 bases lay between the germline ends. The CDR3 extends over 17 amino acids. The germline V gene has CDR1 MDHEN and CDR2 SYDVKM. The complete variable domain, with remaining parts taken from reference TRBV28 and TRBJ2-7, reads DVKVTQSSRYLVKRTGEKVFLECVQDMDHENMFWYRQDPGLGLRLIYFSYDVKMKEKGDIPEGYSVSREKKERFSLILESASTNQTSMYLCASSFDYQGGRSYEQYFGPGTRLTVT.

The gene calls are TRBV28 and TRBJ1-1; D is perhaps TRBD1 (6 bases). Between the trimmed V and J ends, which lost 7 bases and 2 bases, there was a span of 8 bases. Germline assignment: CDR1 MDHEN and CDR2 SYDVKM. The CDR3 consists of 12 residues. The CDR3 region is CASNRVNTEAFF. The CDR3 coding sequence is TGTGCCAGCAACAGGGTTAACACTGAAGCTTTCTTT.

The V and J genes are TRBV4-1 and TRBJ2-3, with 11 bases matching TRBD1. V dropped 4 bases and J dropped 0; count of bases not matched to a gene: 12. This CDR3 has 19 amino acids. Per the germline V gene, CDR1 is MGHRA and CDR2 is YSYEKL. CDR3 nucleotide sequence: TGCGCCAGCAGCCCCGCCGGGACAGGGGGTAGACCTAGCACAGATACGCAGTATTTT. Its translation is CASSPAGTGGRPSTDTQYF.

This clone appeared a single time. The rearrangement links TRBV28 to TRBJ1-6, with a possible D match to TRBD1 (5 bases). Germline CDR1 reads MDHEN; CDR2 reads SYDVKM. V dropped 8 bases and J dropped 7 bases, with 12 bases sitting between them. The CDR3 extends over 13 amino acids. The CDR3 nucleotides are TGTGCCAGCGGGGGAGGGATGAATTCACCCCTCCACTTT. It codes for CASGGGMNSPLHF.

V usage is TRBV4-2 and J usage is TRBJ1-6; D uncertain. V was pared by 0 bases and J by 8 bases, with 5 bases between. Germline V CDR1 and CDR2: LGHNA, YNFKEQ. CDR3 length equals 13 residues. CDR3 protein: CASSQEGDSPLHF. The CDR3 DNA is TGTGCCAGCAGCCAAGAGGGCGATTCACCCCTCCACTTT.

This chain connects TRBV5-1 to TRBJ2-1, with D unclear. With 0 bases removed from V and 5 bases from J, the gap between germline ends came to 3 bases. The CDR3 is 12 amino acids. Looked up from germline, CDR1 is SGHRS and CDR2 is YFSETQ. In DNA form, the CDR3 reads TGCGCCAGCAGCTTGGGGCACAATGAGCAGTTCTTC. This sequence encodes CASSLGHNEQFF.

Details on this clone: Compared with germline, one end of the junction differs, possibly owing to a read error. The CDR3 sequence: CASSQDLWQGGTQAFF. CDR3 sequence (DNA): TGCGCCAGCAGCCAAGATCTTTGGCAGGGCGGCACTCAAGCTTTCTTT. The chain carries TRBV4-1 and TRBJ1-1; D might be TRBD1 (5 bases). There are 16 residues in the CDR3. Germline V lookup: CDR1 MGHRA, CDR2 YSYEKL.

The chain couples TRBV6-5 to TRBJ1-6; D is unresolved. This CDR3 contains 15 residues. Germline V gives CDR1 MNHEY, CDR2 SVGAGI. The V end lost 5 bases, the J end lost 4 bases, and 12 bases lay between the germline ends. For the CDR3, the DNA is TGTGCCAGCAGTCGATTGGAGCTATATAATTCACCCCTCCACTTT. Encoded protein: CASSRLELYNSPLHF.